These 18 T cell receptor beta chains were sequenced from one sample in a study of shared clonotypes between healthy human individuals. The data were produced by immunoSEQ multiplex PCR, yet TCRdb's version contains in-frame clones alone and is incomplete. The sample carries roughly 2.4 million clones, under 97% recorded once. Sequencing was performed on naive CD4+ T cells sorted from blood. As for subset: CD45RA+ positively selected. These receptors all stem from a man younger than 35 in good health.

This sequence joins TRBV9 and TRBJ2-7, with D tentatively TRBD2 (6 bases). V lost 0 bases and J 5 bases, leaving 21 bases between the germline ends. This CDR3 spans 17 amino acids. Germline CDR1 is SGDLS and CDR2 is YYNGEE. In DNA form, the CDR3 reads TGTGCCAGCAGCGTAGGTTCCCCCAGGGCAGGGAGGAACGAGCAGTACTTC. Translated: CASSVGSPRAGRNEQYF. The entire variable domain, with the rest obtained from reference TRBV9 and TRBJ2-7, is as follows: DSGVTQTPKHLITATGQRVTLRCSPRSGDLSVYWYQQSLDQGLQFLIQYYNGEERAKGNILERFSAQQFPDLHSELNLSSLELGDSALYFCASSVGSPRAGRNEQYFGPGTRLTVT.

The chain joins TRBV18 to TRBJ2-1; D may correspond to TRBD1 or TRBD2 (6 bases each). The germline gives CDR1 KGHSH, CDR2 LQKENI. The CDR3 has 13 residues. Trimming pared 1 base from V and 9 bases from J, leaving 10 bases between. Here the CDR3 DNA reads TGTGCCAGCTCACCACATGAGGGGGGTGAGCAGTTCTTC. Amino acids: CASSPHEGGEQFF.

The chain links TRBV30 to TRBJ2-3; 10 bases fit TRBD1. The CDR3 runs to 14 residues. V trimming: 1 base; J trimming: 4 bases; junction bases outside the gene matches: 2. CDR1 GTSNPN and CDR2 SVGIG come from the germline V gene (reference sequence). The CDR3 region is CAWSGQGAADTQYF. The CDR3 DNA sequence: TGTGCCTGGAGTGGACAGGGGGCCGCAGATACGCAGTATTTT.

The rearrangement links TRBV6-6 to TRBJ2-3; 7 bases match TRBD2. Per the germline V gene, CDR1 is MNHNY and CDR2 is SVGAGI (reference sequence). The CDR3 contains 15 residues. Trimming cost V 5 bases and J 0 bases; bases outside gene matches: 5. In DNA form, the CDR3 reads TGTGCCAGCAGTCCTAGCGGCTCTAGCACAGATACGCAGTATTTT. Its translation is CASSPSGSSTDTQYF.

CDR3 in DNA: TGTGCCAGCAGGTACCGGGACAGGGGGTTTCAGCCCCAGCATTTT. Translated: CASRYRDRGFQPQHF. The rearrangement joins TRBV28 to TRBJ1-5; TRBD1 matches 11 bases. V was pared by 6 bases and J by 6 bases, with 7 bases of the junction left unmatched. The CDR3 extends over 15 amino acids. Germline V gene sequence: CDR1 MDHEN, CDR2 SYDVKM. The complete variable domain, with remaining parts taken from reference TRBV28 and TRBJ1-5, reads DVKVTQSSRYLVKRTGEKVFLECVQDMDHENMFWYRQDPGLGLRLIYFSYDVKMKEKGDIPEGYSVSREKKERFSLILESASTNQTSMYLCASRYRDRGFQPQHFGDGTRLSIL.

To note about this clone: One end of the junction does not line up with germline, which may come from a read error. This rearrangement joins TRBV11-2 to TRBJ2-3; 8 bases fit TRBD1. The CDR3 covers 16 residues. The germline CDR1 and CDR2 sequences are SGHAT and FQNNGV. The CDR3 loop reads CASSLGTGFSTDTQYF. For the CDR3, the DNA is TGTGCCAGCAGCTTAGGGACAGGGTTTAGCACAGATACACAGTATTTT.

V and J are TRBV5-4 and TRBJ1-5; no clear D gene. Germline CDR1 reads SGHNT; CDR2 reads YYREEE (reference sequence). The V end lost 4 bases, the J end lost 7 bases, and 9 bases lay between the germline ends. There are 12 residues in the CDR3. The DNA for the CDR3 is TGTGCCAGCAGCCCGTGGGGACAGCCCCAGCATTTT. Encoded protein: CASSPWGQPQHF.

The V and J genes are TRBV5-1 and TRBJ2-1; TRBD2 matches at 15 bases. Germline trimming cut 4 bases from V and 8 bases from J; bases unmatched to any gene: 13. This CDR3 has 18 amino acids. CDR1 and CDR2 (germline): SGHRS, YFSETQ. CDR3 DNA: TGCGCCAGCAGCCCCGGGACTAGCGGGAGGATAAACGGGGATGAGCAGTTCTTC. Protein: CASSPGTSGRINGDEQFF.

CDR3 residues: CASSPGTVATNEKLFF. The DNA for the CDR3 is TGTGCCAGCAGCCCCGGGACAGTTGCAACTAATGAAAAACTGTTTTTT. The chain employs TRBV5-4 and TRBJ1-4; 7 bases line up with TRBD1. J was trimmed by 0 bases and V by 4 bases; bases with no gene match: 6. Germline-derived CDR1 and CDR2 are SGHNT and YYREEE (reference sequence). The CDR3 runs to 16 residues.

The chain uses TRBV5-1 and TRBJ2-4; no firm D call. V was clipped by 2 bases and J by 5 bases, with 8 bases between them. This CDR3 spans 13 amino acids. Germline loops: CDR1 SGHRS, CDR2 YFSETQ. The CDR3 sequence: CASSLGLENIQYF. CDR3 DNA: TGCGCCAGCAGCTTAGGCCTAGAAAACATTCAGTACTTC.

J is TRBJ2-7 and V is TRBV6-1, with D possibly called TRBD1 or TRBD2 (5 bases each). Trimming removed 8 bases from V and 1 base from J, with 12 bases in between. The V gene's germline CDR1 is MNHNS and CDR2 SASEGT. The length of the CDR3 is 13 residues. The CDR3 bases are TGTGCCAGCCGACGGGGCGGTTCCTACGAGCAGTACTTC. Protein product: CASRRGGSYEQYF.

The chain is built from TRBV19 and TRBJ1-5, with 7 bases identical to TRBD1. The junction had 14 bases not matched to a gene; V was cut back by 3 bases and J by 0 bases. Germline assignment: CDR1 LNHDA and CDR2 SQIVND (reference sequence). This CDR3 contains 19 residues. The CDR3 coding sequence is TGTGCCAGTAGTATGCGACAGGGCTCAACGCTTTATAGCAATCAGCCCCAGCATTTT. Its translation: CASSMRQGSTLYSNQPQHF.

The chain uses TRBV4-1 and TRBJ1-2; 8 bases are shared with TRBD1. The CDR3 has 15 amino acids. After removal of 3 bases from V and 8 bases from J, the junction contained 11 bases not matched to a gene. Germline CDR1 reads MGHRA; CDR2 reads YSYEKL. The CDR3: CASSQGTWTGRGYTF. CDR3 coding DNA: TGCGCCAGCAGCCAGGGTACTTGGACAGGGAGAGGCTACACCTTC.

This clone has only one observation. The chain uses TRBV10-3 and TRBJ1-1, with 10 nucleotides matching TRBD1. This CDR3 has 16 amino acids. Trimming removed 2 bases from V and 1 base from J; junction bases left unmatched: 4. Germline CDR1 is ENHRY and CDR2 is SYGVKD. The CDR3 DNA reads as TGTGCCATCAGTGAGAGACAGGGGGCAGGGAACACTGAAGCTTTCTTT. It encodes CAISERQGAGNTEAFF.

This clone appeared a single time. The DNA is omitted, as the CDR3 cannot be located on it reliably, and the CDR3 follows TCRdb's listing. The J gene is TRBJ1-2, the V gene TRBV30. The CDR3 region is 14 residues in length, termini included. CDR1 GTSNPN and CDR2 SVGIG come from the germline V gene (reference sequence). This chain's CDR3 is CAWSVGAGSRFVTF.

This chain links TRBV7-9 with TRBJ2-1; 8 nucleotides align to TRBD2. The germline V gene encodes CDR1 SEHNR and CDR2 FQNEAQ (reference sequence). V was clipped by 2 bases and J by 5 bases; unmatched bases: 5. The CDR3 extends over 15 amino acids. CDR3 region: CASSLRLATNNEQFF. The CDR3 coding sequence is TGTGCCAGCAGCTTACGACTAGCGACTAACAATGAGCAGTTCTTC.

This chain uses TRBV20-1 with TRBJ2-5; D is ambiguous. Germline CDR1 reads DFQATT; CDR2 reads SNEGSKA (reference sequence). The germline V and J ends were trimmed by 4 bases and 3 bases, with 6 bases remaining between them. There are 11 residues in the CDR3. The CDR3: CSANAEETQYF. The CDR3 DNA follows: TGCAGTGCTAATGCAGAAGAGACCCAGTACTTC.

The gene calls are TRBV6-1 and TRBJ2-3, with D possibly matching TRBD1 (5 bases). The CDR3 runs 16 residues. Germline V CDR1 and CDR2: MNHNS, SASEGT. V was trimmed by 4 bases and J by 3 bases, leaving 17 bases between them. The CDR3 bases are TGTGCCAGCAGTGCGTCCCAGGGAATTGGAACAGATACGCAGTATTTT. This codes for CASSASQGIGTDTQYF.